The 22 T cell receptor beta chains in this list originate from one sample, sequenced in a study of shared clonotypes between healthy human individuals. The assay was immunoSEQ multiplex PCR, and TCRdb's table has in-frame clones only and misses some. The table records approximately 810,000 clones, 85% to 95% of them present only once. Terminally differentiated effector memory CD45RA+ cells were excluded by CCR7 positive selection of CD45RO-negative cells. The sample comprised naive CD8+ T cells sorted from blood. All receptors derive from a man younger than 40 in good health.

In nucleotides, the CDR3 is TGCGCCAGCAGCCAAGTAGGGCCACACAGGGTGATGGGAGAGACCCAGTACTTC. It specifies CASSQVGPHRVMGETQYF. This chain connects TRBV4-1 to TRBJ2-5; tentative D call: TRBD1 (6 bases). Germline CDR1 MGHRA, CDR2 YSYEKL. The CDR3 is made up of 18 amino acids. Deletions cut 1 base from V and 4 bases from J, with 22 bases between.

The rearrangement joins TRBV10-3 to TRBJ1-3; TRBD1 might be the D (5 bases). The CDR3 is 17 amino acids. The germline V gene has CDR1 ENHRY and CDR2 SYGVKD. V was clipped by 5 bases and J by 3 bases, with 20 bases between them. The CDR3 loop is CAISSVGTYWGGNTIYF. The DNA for the CDR3 is TGTGCCATCAGTTCGGTCGGGACCTACTGGGGTGGAAACACCATATATTTT.

This chain links TRBV27 with TRBJ2-2; 7 positions match TRBD2. Germline lookup yields CDR1 MNHEY and CDR2 SMNVEV (reference sequence). J was trimmed by 6 bases and V by 2 bases; bases with no gene match: 9. CDR3 length equals 16 residues. CDR3 sequence (DNA): TGTGCCAGCAGTTTAGCTCCGGGAGGCCTGGCCGGGGAGCTGTTTTTT. It codes for CASSLAPGGLAGELFF.

V usage is TRBV27 and J usage is TRBJ2-4; unclear D gene. This CDR3 has 12 amino acids. CDR1 and CDR2 from the germline V gene are MNHEY and SMNVEV (reference sequence). Trimming removed 7 bases at V and 3 bases at J, with 7 bases between. The CDR3: CASTSGKNIQYF. The DNA for the CDR3 is TGTGCCAGCACCAGTGGCAAAAACATTCAGTACTTC.

CDR3 sequence: CASSPNTWAGTGDTQYF. The CDR3 DNA sequence: TGTGCCAGCAGTCCCAATACGTGGGCGGGGACCGGGGATACGCAGTATTTT. The V call is TRBV27, the J call TRBJ2-3; D is possibly TRBD2 (6 bases). The ends were cut back, 5 bases at V and 6 bases at J, with 24 bases in the middle. The CDR3 is 17 residues long. Germline lookup yields CDR1 MNHEY and CDR2 SMNVEV (reference sequence).

The chain uses TRBV5-5 and TRBJ2-1; 11 bases are shared with TRBD2. The germline V gene has CDR1 SGHKS and CDR2 YYEKEE (reference sequence). There are 19 residues in the CDR3. With 1 base clipped from V and 9 bases from J, the junction kept 18 bases outside the gene matches. CDR3 residues: CASSLPGGIAGGPRVEQFF. As DNA, the CDR3 is TGTGCCAGCAGCTTGCCCGGGGGGATAGCGGGAGGGCCACGAGTTGAGCAGTTCTTC.

This chain links TRBV7-8 with TRBJ2-1; D uncertain. V was trimmed by 7 bases and J by 0 bases, leaving 7 bases between them. From germline, CDR1 is SGHVS and CDR2 FQNEAQ. CDR3 size: 13 residues. The CDR3 nucleotides read TGTGCCAGCACACAAAGCTCCTACAATGAGCAGTTCTTC. This translates into CASTQSSYNEQFF.

This clone was seen once. The J gene is TRBJ2-7, the V gene TRBV4-1, with D perhaps matching TRBD2 (6 bases). CDR1 is MGHRA, CDR2 YSYEKL, per germline. V lost 1 base, J lost 5 bases, and 15 bases lay in between. This CDR3 has 15 residues. CDR3 loop: CASSQGTSPQDEQYF. For the CDR3, the DNA is TGCGCCAGCAGCCAAGGAACTAGCCCGCAGGACGAGCAGTACTTC.

The chain joins TRBV9 to TRBJ1-3; the D is unclear. CDR1 and CDR2 from the germline V gene are SGDLS and YYNGEE. Trimming stripped 4 bases from V and 4 bases from J, with 12 bases between. The CDR3 sequence is 14 residues long. The CDR3 spells CASSPYGEGNTIYF. The CDR3 DNA reads TGTGCCAGCAGCCCCTACGGCGAGGGAAACACCATATATTTT. The variable domain in full, completed from reference TRBV9 and TRBJ1-3, reads DSGVTQTPKHLITATGQRVTLRCSPRSGDLSVYWYQQSLDQGLQFLIQYYNGEERAKGNILERFSAQQFPDLHSELNLSSLELGDSALYFCASSPYGEGNTIYFGEGSWLTVV.

The chain has TRBV6-6 and TRBJ2-1; no definite D call. The CDR3 sequence is 14 residues long. Germline CDR1 MNHNY, CDR2 SVGAGI (reference sequence). Trimming cost V 7 bases and J 5 bases, with 15 bases left between them. CDR3 sequence reads: CASNPSSYDNEQFF. The CDR3, as DNA: TGTGCCAGCAATCCAAGTAGTTACGACAATGAGCAGTTCTTC.

This chain uses TRBV28 with TRBJ2-1; 8 bases agree with TRBD2. V was pared by 6 bases and J by 4 bases, with 8 bases of the junction left unmatched. The CDR3 runs 15 residues. The V gene's germline CDR1 is MDHEN and CDR2 SYDVKM. In DNA form, the CDR3 reads TGTGCCAGCAGGTCCGGGACTAGTACGTACAATGAGCAGTTCTTC. As protein: CASRSGTSTYNEQFF.

In nucleotides, the CDR3 is TGTGCCAGCAGCCCCGGGACTAGCGGGACGGAGACCCAGTACTTC. This gives the protein CASSPGTSGTETQYF. The genes are TRBV7-2 and TRBJ2-5, with 13 bases matching TRBD2. Trimming cost V 5 bases and J 5 bases; bases outside gene matches: 5. The CDR3 sequence is 15 residues long. The germline V gene has CDR1 SGHTA and CDR2 FQGNSA.

This clone was found a few times. The chain uses TRBV6-8 and TRBJ2-2; TRBD1 agrees at 8 bases. V was pared by 6 bases and J by 6 bases, with 9 bases of the junction left unmatched. There are 15 residues in the CDR3. Looked up from germline, CDR1 is MNHGY and CDR2 is SAAAGT. CDR3 coding DNA: TGTGCCAGCAGGTTGCTAGGACAGGGTTCCGGGGAGCTGTTTTTT. It specifies CASRLLGQGSGELFF.

The chain recombines TRBV10-1 with TRBJ2-7, with TRBD1 matching 9 bases. This CDR3 has 14 amino acids. V trimming: 5 bases; J trimming: 0 bases; junction bases outside the gene matches: 2. Germline lookup yields CDR1 WNHNN and CDR2 SYGVQD (reference sequence). The CDR3 nucleotides read TGCGCCAGCAGTAGGACAGGGGCCTCCTACGAGCAGTACTTC. This gives the protein CASSRTGASYEQYF.

The CDR3 loop is CASSDVGQGPATSNEQFF. In DNA, the CDR3 is TGTGCCAGCAGCGATGTAGGGCAGGGTCCCGCTACCAGCAATGAGCAGTTCTTC. The rearrangement uses TRBV11-2 and TRBJ2-1; TRBD1 is a possible D gene (5 bases). Germline assignment: CDR1 SGHAT and CDR2 FQNNGV. V was trimmed by 5 bases and J by 6 bases, leaving 26 bases between them. The CDR3 sequence is 18 residues long.

This chain links TRBV6-4 with TRBJ2-3, with D uncertain. This CDR3 is built from 18 residues. Trimming stripped 10 bases from V and 6 bases from J, with 32 bases between. Germline-derived CDR1 and CDR2 are MRHNA and SNTAGT. CDR3 sequence reads: CAINTLTITTRYGDTQYF. DNA of the CDR3: TGTGCCATCAATACACTAACTATTACAACCAGATACGGGGATACGCAGTATTTT.

The chain employs TRBV5-4 and TRBJ2-1; D call uncertain. Trimming took 3 bases from V and 9 from J, leaving 13 bases between them. The V gene's germline CDR1 is SGHNT and CDR2 YYREEE (reference sequence). The CDR3 totals 13 residues. The CDR3 protein is CASSSRYISEQFF. CDR3 DNA: TGTGCCAGCAGCTCTCGATACATCAGTGAGCAGTTCTTC.

The table lists this clone with a few counts. The V and J genes are TRBV19 and TRBJ2-3, with 10 bases that match TRBD2. This CDR3 comprises 16 residues. Trimming at V came to 6 bases and at J to 7 bases, leaving 13 bases not matched to a gene. From germline, CDR1 is LNHDA and CDR2 SQIVND (reference sequence). The CDR3 DNA reads TGTGCCAGTAGCATCGGGACTAGCGAGTACCATTATACGCAGTATTTT. Translation: CASSIGTSEYHYTQYF.

This chain connects TRBV4-1 to TRBJ2-3; D ambiguous. CDR1 and CDR2 (germline): MGHRA, YSYEKL. This CDR3 has 13 residues. Trimming took 1 base from V and 6 from J, leaving 8 bases between them. The DNA of the CDR3 is TGCGCCAGCAGCCAAGTGACGGGTGATACGCAGTATTTT. Protein sequence: CASSQVTGDTQYF.

V gene TRBV6-1 combines with J gene TRBJ2-2, with D possibly being TRBD2 (6 bases). Germline CDR1 is MNHNS and CDR2 is SASEGT. V was cut by 10 bases and J by 8 bases, with 20 bases left in between. The CDR3 runs 14 residues. The CDR3 nucleotides read TGTGCCAAAGAGAGCGGGCCGGATCGAGGGGAGCTGTTTTTT. It specifies CAKESGPDRGELFF.

DNA for the CDR3: TGTGCCAGCAGCTTAGGGACTAGCGCCGACTACGAGCAGTACTTC. It encodes CASSLGTSADYEQYF. J is TRBJ2-7 and V is TRBV7-6, with 9 bases aligning to TRBD2. The CDR3 runs to 15 residues. V gave up 1 base and J gave up 3 bases; unmatched junction bases: 4. The V gene's germline CDR1 is SGHVS and CDR2 FNYEAQ.

The chain combines TRBV14 with TRBJ1-1; D gene ambiguous. This CDR3 has 14 residues. With 2 bases removed from V and 1 base from J, the gap between germline ends came to 8 bases. Looked up from germline, CDR1 is SGHDN and CDR2 is FVKESK. The CDR3 loop reads CASSQHGGNTEAFF. The CDR3 nucleotides are TGTGCCAGCAGCCAACATGGAGGGAACACTGAAGCTTTCTTT. Together with reference TRBV14 and TRBJ1-1, the CDR3 gives the full variable domain: EAGVTQFPSHSVIEKGQTVTLRCDPISGHDNLYWYRRVMGKEIKFLLHFVKESKQDESGMPNNRFLAERTGGTYSTLKVQPAELEDSGVYFCASSQHGGNTEAFFGQGTRLTVV.